The clone carrying this T cell receptor (beta chain) was observed once. V lost 2 bases and J lost 0, with 11 bases in between. This CDR3 comprises 16 residues. Germline V CDR1 and CDR2: MNHEY, SVGAGI. These data come from a study of T cell responses to AZD1222 COVID-19 vaccine. The protocol was immunoSEQ multiplex PCR, while the TCRdb copy is restricted to in-frame clones and leaves out a portion. Of about 200,000 clones detected, 93% appear once; the ten largest clones hold more than 0.8%. The sample was peripheral blood, taken 28 days after the second AZD1222 dose. This TCR derives from an adult who received the AZD1222 COVID-19 vaccine. This chain connects TRBV6-5 to TRBJ1-5; D possibly corresponds to TRBD1 (5 bases). CDR3 in amino acids: CASSYRDWYSNQPQHF. DNA of the CDR3: TGTGCCAGCAGTTACCGGGACTGGTATAGCAATCAGCCCCAGCATTTT.